This T cell receptor beta chain stems from a study of T cells in Graves' hyperthyroidism and ophthalmopathy. Study outcomes and limitations: Among clonotypes expanded in thyroid above 0.001, most were also found in blood.

On this clonotype: Its antigen is still unknown.

Each patient was aged 18 to 65 and had newly diagnosed hyperthyroidism of under 2 months' duration. V gave up 6 bases and J gave up 4 bases; unmatched junction bases: 14. From germline, CDR1 is DFQATT and CDR2 SNEGSKA (reference sequence). There are 16 residues in the CDR3. RNA transcripts served as the template for amplifying TCR beta CDR3 regions. An initial round of RT-PCR targeting the TCR CDR3 relied on the HTBI primer set. TCRdb passed the multiplex PCR reads through MiXCR, listing each CDR3 protein once. The sample carries 90,000 to 120,000 distinct CDR3 sequences, approximately 15% recorded once.

The receptor comes from a woman in her forties or fifties with Graves' hyperthyroidism. The sequenced sample was blood. The chain carries TRBV20-1 and TRBJ2-5; TRBD2 matches at 10 bases. This CDR3 reads CSAPGTGTSVGETQYF. The CDR3, as DNA: TGCAGTGCCCCCGGGACCGGGACTAGCGTTGGAGAGACCCAGTACTTC.